The present T cell receptor beta chain was sequenced within a study of Ad26.COV2.S vaccination and SARS-CoV-2 variants. Using immunoSEQ multiplex PCR, the repertoire was profiled, and TCRdb retains in-frame clones only, with some absent. The sample yields more than 300,000 clones, around four fifths seen once. Treatment given: around 19 received Ad26.COV2.S at low or high dose, single or two shots; a few received placebo; per-sample allocation not given. Sampling took place 63 days after the first vaccine or placebo injection. SARS-CoV-2 spike from the Wuhan strain was encoded by the vaccine, an Ad26 vector. Study findings and constraints: While placebo recipients had lower spike-specific TCR breadth, vaccine recipients had more.

Germline values: CDR1 MNHEY, CDR2 SMNVEV (reference sequence). V shed 4 bases, J shed 5 bases, and the junction held 8 bases outside the gene matches. This CDR3 contains 17 residues. Concerning this clone: Antigen unknown.

The sample here was peripheral blood, taken in a trial of Ad26.COV2.S vaccine versus placebo. V gene TRBV27 combines with J gene TRBJ2-5; 15 bases agree with TRBD2. The receptor was isolated from a person aged 18 to 65 who received the Ad26.COV2.S COVID-19 vaccine or a placebo. The CDR3 DNA is TGTGCCAGCAGTTCACGGACTAGCGGGGGGGCAGTGGAGACCCAGTACTTC. Translation gives CASSSRTSGGAVETQYF.